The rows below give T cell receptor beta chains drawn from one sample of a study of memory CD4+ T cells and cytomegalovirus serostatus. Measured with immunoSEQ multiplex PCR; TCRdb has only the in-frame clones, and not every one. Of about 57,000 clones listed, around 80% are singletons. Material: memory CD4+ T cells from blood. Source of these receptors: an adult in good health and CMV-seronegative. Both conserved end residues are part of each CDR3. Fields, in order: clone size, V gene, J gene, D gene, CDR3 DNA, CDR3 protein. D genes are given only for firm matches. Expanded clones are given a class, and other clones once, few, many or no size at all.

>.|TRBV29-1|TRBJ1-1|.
TGCAGCGTTAGCGAGGGGTTTGACGCTTTCTTT
CSVSEGFDAFF
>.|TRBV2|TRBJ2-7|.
TGTGCCAGCAGTGAATCGGGGTACGAGCAGTACTTC
CASSESGYEQYF
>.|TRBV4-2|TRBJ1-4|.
TGTGCCAGCAGCCGGGGATCAGGGGAGGTCGAAAAACTGTTTTTT
CASSRGSGEVEKLFF
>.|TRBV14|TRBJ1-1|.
TGTGCCAGCAGCCTGGCAACGGGACTTACCACTGAAGCTTTCTTT
CASSLATGLTTEAFF
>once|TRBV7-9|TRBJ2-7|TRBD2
TGTGCCAGCAGCTTGGGTATAGGGACTAGCTACCACGAGCAGTACTTC
CASSLGIGTSYHEQYF
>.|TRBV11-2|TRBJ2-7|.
TGTGCCAGCAGCTTAGATGCGGGCAGGGGGACTAACGAGCAGTACTTC
CASSLDAGRGTNEQYF
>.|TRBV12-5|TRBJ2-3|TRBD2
TGTGCTAGTGGTTTGGGACTAGCGGGCACAGATACGCAGTATTTT
CASGLGLAGTDTQYF
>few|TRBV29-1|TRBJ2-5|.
TGCAGCGCAGGGGACAACCTACTCGGCGAGACCCAGTACTTC
CSAGDNLLGETQYF
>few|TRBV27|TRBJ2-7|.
TGTGCCAGCAGTTCCAGGTTGGGCTACGAGCAGTACTTC
CASSSRLGYEQYF
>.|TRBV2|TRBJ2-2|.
TGTGCCAGCAGTCGCGGGGGCCCTACGAACACCGGGGAGCTGTTTTTT
CASSRGGPTNTGELFF
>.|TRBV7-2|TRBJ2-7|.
TGTGCCAGCAGCTTAGAACAGGGTCGCGGCGAGCAGTACTTC
CASSLEQGRGEQYF
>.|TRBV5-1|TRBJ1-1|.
TGCGCCAGTATGCGAGGGTCGGCGAACACTGAAGCTTTCTTT
CASMRGSANTEAFF
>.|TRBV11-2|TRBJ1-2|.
TGTGCCAGCAGCCCTTCGGGACCATATGGCTACACCTTC
CASSPSGPYGYTF
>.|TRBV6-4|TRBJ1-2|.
TGTGCCAGCAGCCGAATCCAGGGTCGGTATGGCTACACCTTC
CASSRIQGRYGYTF
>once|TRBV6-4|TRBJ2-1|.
TGTGCCAGCAGTGAAATGGACGGGCTTGAATTGTTCTTC
CASSEMDGLELFF
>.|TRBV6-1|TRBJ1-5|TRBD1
TGTGCCAGCAGTGAACAGGGGGATCAGCCCCAGCATTTT
CASSEQGDQPQHF
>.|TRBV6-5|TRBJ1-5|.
TGTGCCAGCAGCCCGCTCGGGACACTTAATCAGCCCCAGCATTTT
CASSPLGTLNQPQHF
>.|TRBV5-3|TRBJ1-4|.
TGTGCCAGACCCGGGACGGACCCAACTAATGAAAAACTGTTTTTT
CARPGTDPTNEKLFF
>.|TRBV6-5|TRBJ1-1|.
TGTGCCAGCAGTCCGTTTCAGGGGACTGAAGCTTTCTTT
CASSPFQGTEAFF
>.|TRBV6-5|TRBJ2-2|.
TGTGCCAGCAGTTACTCGAGACAAACCAACACCGGGGAGCTGTTTTTT
CASSYSRQTNTGELFF
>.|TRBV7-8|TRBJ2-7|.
TGTGCCAGCAGCTTAATAGGGTACGAGCAGTACTTC
CASSLIGYEQYF
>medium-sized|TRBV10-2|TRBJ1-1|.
TGCGCCAGCGGGGAGGGAGGGAACACTGAAGCTTTCTTT
CASGEGGNTEAFF
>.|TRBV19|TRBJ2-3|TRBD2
TGTGCCAGTAGTATAATCCGGGAGGGCCTGAGCACAGATACGCAGTATTTT
CASSIIREGLSTDTQYF
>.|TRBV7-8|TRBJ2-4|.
TGTGCCAGCAGCATTACCCGAGCGGGTACTAACATTCAGTACTTC
CASSITRAGTNIQYF
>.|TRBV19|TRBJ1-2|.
TGTGCCAGTAGTATACGTGGGGGGAACTATGGCTACACCTTC
CASSIRGGNYGYTF
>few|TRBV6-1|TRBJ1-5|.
TGTGCCAGCAGTGGTGAGGGGTTAACCAATCAGCCCCAGCATTTT
CASSGEGLTNQPQHF
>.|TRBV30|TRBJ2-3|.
TGTGCCTGGACTAGCGGCACAGATACGCAGTATTTT
CAWTSGTDTQYF
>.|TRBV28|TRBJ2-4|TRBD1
TGTGCCAGCAGTTCATTTGAGGGGACAGGGGGCGTCAAAAACATTCAGTACTTC
CASSSFEGTGGVKNIQYF
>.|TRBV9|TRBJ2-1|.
TGTGCCAGCAACCGGGACCTAGCTTTCAATGAGCAGTTCTTC
CASNRDLAFNEQFF
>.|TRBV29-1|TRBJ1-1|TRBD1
TGCAGCGGCGGACAGGGCACTGAAGCTTTCTTT
CSGGQGTEAFF
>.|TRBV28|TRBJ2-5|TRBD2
TGTGCCAGCAGTTTAGCGGGAGGGCCGTTGGGGGAGACCCAGTACTTC
CASSLAGGPLGETQYF
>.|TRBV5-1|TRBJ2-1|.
TGCGCCAGCAGACAGGGCGAACCCTACAATGAGCAGTTCTTC
CASRQGEPYNEQFF
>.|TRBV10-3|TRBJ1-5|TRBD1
TGTGCCACCAGTGAGTCGATCCGGGACAGGGGGAATCAGCCCCAGCATTTT
CATSESIRDRGNQPQHF
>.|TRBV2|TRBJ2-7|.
TGTGCCGACAAGAAGGGGGGGGACGACGAGCAGTACTTC
CADKKGGDDEQYF
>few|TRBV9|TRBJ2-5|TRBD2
TGTGCCAGCAGCGTAGGTAATAGCGGGAGGTACGAGACCCAGTACTTC
CASSVGNSGRYETQYF
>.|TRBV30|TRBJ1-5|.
TGTGCCTGGAGTCGGACAGTGGGTCAGCCCCAGCATTTT
CAWSRTVGQPQHF
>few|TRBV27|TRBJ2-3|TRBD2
TGTGCCAGCAGTTCACTCGGGGTAGCGGGGTTCTCAGATACGCAGTATTTT
CASSSLGVAGFSDTQYF